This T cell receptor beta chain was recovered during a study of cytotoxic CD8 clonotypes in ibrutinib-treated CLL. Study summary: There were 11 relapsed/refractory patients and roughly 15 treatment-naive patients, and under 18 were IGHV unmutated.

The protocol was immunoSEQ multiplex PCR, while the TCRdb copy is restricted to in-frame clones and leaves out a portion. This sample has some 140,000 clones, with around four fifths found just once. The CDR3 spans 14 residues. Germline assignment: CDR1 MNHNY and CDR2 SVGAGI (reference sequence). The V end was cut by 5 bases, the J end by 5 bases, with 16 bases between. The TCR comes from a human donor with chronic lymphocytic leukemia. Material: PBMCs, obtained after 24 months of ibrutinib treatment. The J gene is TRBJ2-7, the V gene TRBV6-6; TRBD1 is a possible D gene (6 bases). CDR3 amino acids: CASSPRQVINEQYF. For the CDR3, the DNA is TGTGCCAGCAGTCCTCGACAGGTTATTAACGAGCAGTACTTC.